The table lists the clone carrying this TCR beta chain with a count of one. Antigen unknown. Healthy bone marrow donors formed the donor group. The PCR employed 60 Vbeta primers together with 13 Jbeta primers. Profiling relied on immunoSEQ multiplex PCR, and the TCRdb table lists in-frame clones only, not all of them. The repertoire holds 110,000 to 150,000 clones, with around 77% as singletons. This entry comes from a study of cytomegalovirus exposure and HLA in healthy donors. In germline, CDR1 is MNHEY, CDR2 SMNVEV (reference sequence). The CDR3 contains 19 residues. Trimming took 3 bases from V and 5 from J, leaving 28 bases between them. Study outcomes and limitations: Later analysis found that TCR beta chains associated with HLA were more clonally expanded than other, equally common chains. In presence/absence analyses, roughly uniform sequencing depth across donors was assumed.

This TCR was sampled from a man aged 18 to 30 in good health and CMV-seronegative. Material for sequencing was PBMCs. The chain employs TRBV27 and TRBJ1-2; perhaps TRBD1 as D (5 bases). CDR3 protein: CASSFGGPGLGLERYGYTF. The DNA for the CDR3 is TGTGCCAGCAGTTTTGGAGGGCCGGGACTGGGACTAGAGCGGTATGGCTACACCTTC.